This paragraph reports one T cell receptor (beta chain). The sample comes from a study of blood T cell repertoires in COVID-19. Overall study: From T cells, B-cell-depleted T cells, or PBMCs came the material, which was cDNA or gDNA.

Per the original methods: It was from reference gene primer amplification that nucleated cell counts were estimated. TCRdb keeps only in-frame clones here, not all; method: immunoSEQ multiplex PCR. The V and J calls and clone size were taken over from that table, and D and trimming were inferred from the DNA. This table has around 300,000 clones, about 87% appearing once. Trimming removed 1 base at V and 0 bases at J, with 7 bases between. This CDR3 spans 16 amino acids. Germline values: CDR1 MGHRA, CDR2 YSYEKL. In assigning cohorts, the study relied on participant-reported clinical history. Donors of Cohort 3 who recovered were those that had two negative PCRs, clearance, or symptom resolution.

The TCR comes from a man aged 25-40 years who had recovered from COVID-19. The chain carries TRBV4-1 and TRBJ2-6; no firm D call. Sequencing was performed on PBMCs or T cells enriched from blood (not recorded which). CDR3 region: CASSQAPGSGANVLTF. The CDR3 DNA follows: TGCGCCAGCAGCCAAGCGCCGGGCTCTGGGGCCAACGTCCTGACTTTC.